What follows describes a single T cell receptor beta chain. This entry belongs to a study of blood T cell repertoires in COVID-19. Looking at the study overall: The United States, Italy and Spain provided the acute and convalescent COVID-19 samples. Nucleic acid was either cDNA or gDNA, and it came from T cells, B-cell-depleted T cells, or PBMCs.

The CDR3 is made up of 15 amino acids. Trimming left V 3 bases short and J 6 bases short, with 17 bases between. Germline CDR1 is LNHDA and CDR2 is SQIVND (reference sequence). Authors' analysis steps: Cell counts per sample came from amplifying reference gene primers. Sequenced by immunoSEQ multiplex PCR; TCRdb stores in-frame clones only, minus some. V and J calls and clone size follow that table, whereas D and trimming were derived from the DNA. Here the sample spans about 220,000 clones, around three quarters being singletons. This clonotype was obtained from an older woman with acute or convalescent COVID-19. Material: peripheral blood. The J gene is TRBJ1-2, the V gene TRBV19; weak D call: TRBD1 (6 bases). The CDR3 sequence: CASSMGTGYSDGYTF. In DNA, the CDR3 is TGTGCCAGTAGTATGGGAACAGGGTATTCGGATGGCTACACCTTC.